This TCR beta chain comes out of a study of T cell repertoires in cytomegalovirus infection. Via MiXCR, TCRdb re-called the reads, giving one row per CDR3 protein. The sample carries some 300,000 distinct CDR3 sequences, 17% recorded once. A note on this clonotype: Its cognate antigen is unknown. This sequence may be a read error, since a much larger clone differs from it by one base.

Study-wide results and caveats: HLA-C-restricted, CMV-specific TCR beta clonotypes were dominant ex vivo.

Sequences were obtained from PBMCs. This clonotype was sampled from a human donor in good health (CMV status not recorded). Some clones in this sample may be carry-over from other donors' samples.

The CDR3 spells CASRLAGDTYEQYF. As DNA, the CDR3 is TGTGCCAGCAGACTAGCGGGGGACACCTACGAGCAGTACTTC. J is TRBJ2-7 and V is TRBV6-2 or TRBV6-3; 11 bases line up with TRBD2. This CDR3 is built from 14 residues. The J segment lost 2 bases and the V segment lost 6 bases, leaving 3 bases of the junction unmatched. Germline lookup yields CDR1 MNHEY and CDR2 SVGEGT.